A selection of T cell receptor beta chains follows, all from one sample in a study of cytomegalovirus exposure and HLA in healthy donors. Libraries were prepared by immunoSEQ multiplex PCR; TCRdb keeps only in-frame clonotypes and omits some of them. The table records around 170,000 clones, 65% to 85% of them present only once. Sequencing was performed on PBMCs. The receptor set was obtained from a young woman in good health and CMV-seronegative. Each CDR3 is given with its conserved first and last residue. The D gene is left open where the match is weak. Size is omitted from some rows. Given values are once, few, many or a class for expanded clones.

size,D,length,J,V,CDR3,DNA
-,-,13,TRBJ2-1,TRBV19,CASSRQVSDEQFF,TGTGCCAGTAGTCGCCAGGTTAGCGATGAGCAGTTCTTC
-,-,15,TRBJ1-2,TRBV29-1,CSVEERSTNSYGYTF,TGCAGCGTTGAAGAAAGGAGTACGAATAGCTATGGCTACACCTTC
-,TRBD1,16,TRBJ1-4,TRBV5-1,CASSYGQGATNEKLFF,TGCGCCAGCAGCTACGGACAGGGGGCAACTAATGAAAAACTGTTTTTT
once,-,10,TRBJ2-7,TRBV6-4,CASSLYEQYF,TGTGCCAGCAGTCTCTACGAGCAGTACTTC
-,TRBD2,14,TRBJ2-4,TRBV10-3,CAIGLAGSQNIQYF,TGTGCCATCGGGCTAGCGGGGTCCCAAAACATTCAGTACTTC
-,-,15,TRBJ1-6,TRBV2,CASSFQVTFNSPLHF,TGTGCCAGCAGTTTCCAGGTCACCTTTAATTCACCCCTCCACTTT
-,-,12,TRBJ2-5,TRBV5-1,CASSSEGETQYF,TGCGCCAGCAGCTCGGAGGGGGAGACCCAGTACTTC
-,-,16,TRBJ1-4,TRBV27,CASSSTGTRPNEKLFF,TGTGCCAGCAGTTCCACAGGGACGCGGCCTAATGAAAAACTGTTTTTT
-,-,17,TRBJ2-2,TRBV11-2,CASSLVGGRMGTGELFF,TGTGCCAGCAGCTTAGTCGGGGGGCGAATGGGCACCGGGGAGCTGTTTTTT
-,TRBD1,16,TRBJ2-2,TRBV18,CASSSGQQKGTGELFF,TGTGCCAGCTCATCGGGACAGCAAAAGGGGACCGGGGAGCTGTTTTTT
once,-,15,TRBJ2-1,TRBV9,CASGQTWLTFNEQFF,TGTGCCAGCGGCCAGACTTGGTTGACGTTCAATGAGCAGTTCTTC
few,-,14,TRBJ2-7,TRBV6-1,CASSDEGDSYEQYF,TGTGCCAGCAGTGATGAGGGCGACTCCTACGAGCAGTACTTC
many,-,15,TRBJ1-1,TRBV5-1,CASSLQEPRDTEAFF,TGCGCCAGCAGCCTACAGGAGCCCCGGGACACTGAAGCTTTCTTT
-,TRBD2,16,TRBJ2-5,TRBV4-1,CASSQGDYLRPETQYF,TGCGCCAGCAGCCAAGGGGACTACCTTCGCCCAGAGACCCAGTACTTC
-,TRBD1,14,TRBJ1-1,TRBV30,CAWRGQGWNTEAFF,TGTGCCTGGAGGGGACAGGGGTGGAACACTGAAGCTTTCTTT
-,-,15,TRBJ2-7,TRBV28,CASSFGDTLTYEQYF,TGTGCCAGCAGTTTCGGGGACACCCTCACCTACGAGCAGTACTTC
-,TRBD1,14,TRBJ1-2,TRBV2,CASSDRTGTYGYTF,TGTGCCAGCAGTGACAGGACAGGGACCTATGGCTACACCTTC
-,-,13,TRBJ1-1,TRBV5-4,CASSSMGGTEAFF,TGTGCCAGCAGCTCCATGGGAGGGACTGAAGCTTTCTTT
-,-,12,TRBJ1-2,TRBV7-9,CASSLEEGGYTF,TGTGCCAGCAGCTTAGAGGAGGGAGGCTACACCTTC
few,TRBD2,13,TRBJ2-7,TRBV11-2,CASSLGAGGEQYF,TGTGCCAGCAGCTTAGGGGCGGGAGGCGAGCAGTACTTC
-,-,16,TRBJ2-7,TRBV11-2,CASSLDRGTVAYEQYF,TGTGCCAGCAGCTTAGATCGGGGTACGGTCGCCTACGAGCAGTACTTC
-,-,17,TRBJ2-1,TRBV5-1,CASSLSSVRSSYNEQFF,TGCGCCAGCAGCTTGAGCTCAGTGAGGAGCTCCTACAATGAGCAGTTCTTC
-,-,15,TRBJ2-7,TRBV7-8,CASSLVASGFAEQYF,TGTGCCAGCAGCTTAGTCGCGTCGGGTTTTGCCGAGCAGTACTTC
-,-,13,TRBJ2-5,TRBV19,CASSARTKETQYF,TGTGCCAGTAGTGCCCGGACTAAAGAGACCCAGTACTTC
-,TRBD1,15,TRBJ1-1,TRBV25-1,CASRPPGQMNTEAFF,TGTGCCAGCAGACCTCCGGGACAGATGAACACTGAAGCTTTCTTT
few,-,14,TRBJ1-2,TRBV6-1,CASTNPTGNYGYTF,TGTGCCAGCACCAATCCAACAGGGAACTATGGCTACACCTTC
-,-,15,TRBJ2-7,TRBV19,CASSIAWEGAYEQYF,TGTGCCAGTAGTATAGCGTGGGAGGGGGCCTACGAGCAGTACTTC
-,-,16,TRBJ2-7,TRBV2,CASSEKRIADTYEQYF,TGTGCCAGCAGTGAAAAGAGAATAGCGGACACCTACGAGCAGTACTTC
-,-,13,TRBJ1-2,TRBV19,CASNAGRPYGYTF,TGTGCCAGTAATGCAGGCCGCCCCTATGGCTACACCTTC
-,-,11,TRBJ2-5,TRBV5-1,CASSRSETQYF,TGCGCCAGCAGCCGAAGCGAGACCCAGTACTTC
few,-,14,TRBJ1-2,TRBV30,CAWRLRVPGYGYTF,TGTGCCTGGAGACTGCGGGTACCGGGCTATGGCTACACCTTC
-,TRBD1,14,TRBJ2-7,TRBV6-5,CASSVGQGGYEQYF,TGTGCCAGCAGTGTCGGACAGGGCGGCTACGAGCAGTACTTC
-,-,11,TRBJ1-1,TRBV11-1,CASSGGTEAFF,TGTGCCAGCAGCGGGGGGACTGAAGCTTTCTTT
-,-,15,TRBJ1-3,TRBV18,CASSSRDGSGNTIYF,TGTGCCAGCTCATCTCGGGATGGATCTGGAAACACCATATATTTT
few,TRBD1,12,TRBJ1-5,TRBV10-2,CAIGQGDQPQHF,TGCGCCATCGGACAGGGGGATCAGCCCCAGCATTTT
-,-,16,TRBJ1-1,TRBV19,CASKPDPDSMNTEAFF,TGTGCCAGTAAACCCGATCCTGACAGCATGAACACTGAAGCTTTCTTT
-,-,15,TRBJ1-5,TRBV19,CASTGWGGKQGPQHF,TGTGCCAGTACTGGATGGGGGGGAAAGCAAGGACCCCAGCATTTT
-,-,14,TRBJ1-2,TRBV29-1,CSVQGRALNYGYTF,TGCAGCGTTCAGGGCAGGGCCCTTAACTATGGCTACACCTTC
-,-,14,TRBJ1-1,TRBV6-1,CASQVQATNTEAFF,TGTGCCAGCCAAGTACAGGCGACGAACACTGAAGCTTTCTTT
-,-,13,TRBJ2-5,TRBV7-9,CASSLYGEETQYF,TGTGCCAGCAGCTTATACGGGGAGGAGACCCAGTACTTC
-,-,15,TRBJ1-1,TRBV5-1,CASSLAGQERGEAFF,TGCGCCAGCAGCTTGGCCGGGCAAGAGCGGGGAGAAGCTTTCTTT
-,-,17,TRBJ1-5,TRBV4-1,CASSQDYSIISNQPQHF,TGCGCCAGCAGCCAAGATTATAGTATTATAAGCAATCAGCCCCAGCATTTT
-,-,14,TRBJ2-5,TRBV7-2,CASSPQVGGETQYF,TGTGCCAGCAGCCCCCAGGTGGGGGGAGAGACCCAGTACTTC
once,-,16,TRBJ2-2,TRBV6-5,CASSYSADSQTGELFF,TGTGCCAGCAGTTACTCGGCGGACAGCCAAACCGGGGAGCTGTTTTTT
-,-,16,TRBJ2-1,TRBV6-5,CASSYLIRGADNEQFF,TGTGCCAGCAGTTACTTGATTCGGGGGGCAGACAATGAGCAGTTCTTC
-,-,14,TRBJ1-2,TRBV10-3,CAISESSEVYGYTF,TGTGCCATCAGTGAGTCCTCGGAGGTCTATGGCTACACCTTC
-,TRBD1,15,TRBJ1-4,TRBV2,CASRASSGGNEKLFF,TGTGCCAGCAGGGCCTCCTCAGGGGGTAATGAAAAACTGTTTTTT
-,TRBD2,12,TRBJ2-1,TRBV10-2,CASSESSGTQFF,TGCGCCAGCAGTGAATCCAGCGGGACTCAGTTCTTC
-,TRBD2,19,TRBJ2-6,TRBV7-9,CASSLARGGEKGGANVLTF,TGTGCCAGCAGCTTAGCCCGGGGGGGGGAGAAAGGTGGGGCCAACGTCCTGACTTTC
once,-,14,TRBJ2-1,TRBV29-1,CSVEGGERYNEQFF,TGCAGCGTTGAAGGAGGTGAGCGGTACAATGAGCAGTTCTTC
-,TRBD1,21,TRBJ1-2,TRBV27,CASSLSGLGRRQGIIYSGYTF,TGTGCCAGCAGTTTATCAGGTCTGGGGAGGAGACAGGGGATTATTTACTCTGGCTACACCTTC
-,TRBD2,13,TRBJ2-5,TRBV7-3,CASSLGLEETQYF,TGTGCCAGCAGCTTGGGACTAGAAGAGACCCAGTACTTC
few,-,19,TRBJ1-1,TRBV27,CASSFPIRVHIPSNTEAFF,TGTGCCAGCAGTTTCCCCATCAGGGTCCATATACCCTCGAACACTGAAGCTTTCTTT
few,TRBD1,15,TRBJ1-1,TRBV9,CASSALQGGRTEAFF,TGTGCCAGCAGCGCCCTACAGGGGGGGCGCACTGAAGCTTTCTTT
once,-,14,TRBJ1-1,TRBV30,CAWSVHEGNTEAFF,TGTGCCTGGAGTGTACACGAGGGAAACACTGAAGCTTTCTTT
-,-,16,TRBJ1-1,TRBV28,CASSSRKNPTGTEAFF,TGTGCCAGCAGTTCACGGAAAAACCCCACCGGGACTGAAGCTTTCTTT
-,TRBD2,17,TRBJ2-2,TRBV5-1,CASSLDGRLAGTGELFF,TGCGCCAGCAGCTTGGATGGACGACTAGCGGGTACCGGGGAGCTGTTTTTT
-,-,12,TRBJ1-1,TRBV28,CASSWGRDEAFF,TGTGCCAGCAGTTGGGGCAGGGATGAAGCTTTCTTT
once,-,13,TRBJ2-5,TRBV18,CASSPSRGETQYF,TGTGCCAGCTCACCTTCCCGGGGGGAGACCCAGTACTTC
-,-,14,TRBJ1-1,TRBV4-2,CASSQAQKNTEAFF,TGTGCCAGCAGCCAGGCACAAAAGAACACTGAAGCTTTCTTT